Described below is a single T cell receptor (beta chain) sequence and its context. Its cognate antigen is unknown. The PCR made use of 60 Vbeta and 13 Jbeta primers. Generated by immunoSEQ multiplex PCR, the TCRdb table keeps only in-frame clones and is missing some. The sample's table shows 68,000 or so clones. The source of the sample is a study of cytomegalovirus exposure and HLA in healthy donors. Germline V CDR1 and CDR2: KGHSH, LQKENI. With 6 bases clipped from V and 6 bases from J, the junction kept 10 bases outside the gene matches. This CDR3 contains 14 residues. Overall study findings and caveats: Listed as cytomegalovirus-associated were 150 to 200 TCR beta chains. Most CMV-associated TCR beta chains appeared HLA-restricted in a later analysis. Many donors carried some public TCRs, although rarity characterized most TCR sequences. It was reported that the classifier diagnosed cytomegalovirus status with high specificity and sensitivity in both the original and validation cohorts.

This chain connects TRBV18 to TRBJ1-1, with 7 bases matching TRBD1. The sample was PBMCs. This TCR came from a boy aged 5-17 years in good health and CMV-seronegative. The chain's CDR3 is CASSPGTEKAEAFF. CDR3 nucleotide sequence: TGTGCCAGCTCCCCCGGGACAGAGAAAGCTGAAGCTTTCTTT.